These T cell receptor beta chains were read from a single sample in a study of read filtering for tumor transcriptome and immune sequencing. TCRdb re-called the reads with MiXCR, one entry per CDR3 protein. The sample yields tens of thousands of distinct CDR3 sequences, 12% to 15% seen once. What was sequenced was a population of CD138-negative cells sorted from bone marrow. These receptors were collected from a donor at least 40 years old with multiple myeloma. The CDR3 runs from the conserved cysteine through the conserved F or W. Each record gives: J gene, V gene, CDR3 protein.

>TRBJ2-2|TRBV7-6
CASSLIQSGELFF
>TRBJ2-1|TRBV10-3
CAISGGPGTYDEQFF
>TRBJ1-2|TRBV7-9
CASSLLRGQGYGYTF
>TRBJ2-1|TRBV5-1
CASSFTTGNYNEQFF
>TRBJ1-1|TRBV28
CASIPGGWAEAFF
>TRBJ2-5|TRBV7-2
CASSLGVFGQQERQYF
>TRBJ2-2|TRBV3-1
CASSQDRGPGELFF
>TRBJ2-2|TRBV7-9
CASSQGGIYWTGELFF
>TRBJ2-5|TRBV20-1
CSARRGYQETQYF
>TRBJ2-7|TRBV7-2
CASSFPGLHAEQYF
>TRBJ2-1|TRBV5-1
CASRQVYGNYNEQFF
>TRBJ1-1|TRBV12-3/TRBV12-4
CASSFLPYTEAFF
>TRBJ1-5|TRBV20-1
CSATGTNPHQPQHF
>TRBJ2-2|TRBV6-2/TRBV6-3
CASSYLGQANTGELFF
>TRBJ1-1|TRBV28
CASSTTNRLEAFF
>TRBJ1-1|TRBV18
CASRGGTVNTEAFF
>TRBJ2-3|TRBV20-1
CSASARTGLDTQYF
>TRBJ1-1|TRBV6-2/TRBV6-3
CASSGLPNTEAFF
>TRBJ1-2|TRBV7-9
CASSQDSNYGYTF
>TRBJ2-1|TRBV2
CASRQDLYNEQFF
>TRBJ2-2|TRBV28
CASNRQGRVTGELFF
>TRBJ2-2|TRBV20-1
CSASSGDTGELFF
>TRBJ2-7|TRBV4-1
CASSQASGWAYEQYF
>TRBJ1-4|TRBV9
CASSVGSGGEKLFF
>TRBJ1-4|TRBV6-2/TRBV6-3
CASSTPATVEKLFF
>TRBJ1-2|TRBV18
CASSPAPEYGYTF
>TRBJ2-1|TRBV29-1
CSVEEGGAGAYNEQFF
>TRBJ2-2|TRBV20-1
CSARDPGQPRVGELFF
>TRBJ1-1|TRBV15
CPTSTWGMNTEAFF
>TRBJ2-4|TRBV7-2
CASSQLLDGIQYF
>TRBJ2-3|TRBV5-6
CASSRAGQGTDTQYF
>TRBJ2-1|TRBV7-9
CASSSGTGKGEQFF
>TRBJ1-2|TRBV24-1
CATSDAYGETNYGYTF
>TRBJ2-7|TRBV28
CASSQVRGTAYEQYF
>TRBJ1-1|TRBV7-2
CASSLAPGVSEAFF
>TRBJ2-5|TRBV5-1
CASSLSHREETQYF
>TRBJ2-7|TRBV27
CASGTLIEQYF
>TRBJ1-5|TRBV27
CASSLGGPSQPQHF